These 27 T cell receptor beta chains came from one sample sequenced in a study of T cell responses to AZD1222 COVID-19 vaccine. The data were produced by immunoSEQ multiplex PCR, yet TCRdb's version contains in-frame clones alone and is incomplete. The data show around 100,000 clones, about 87% seen once. Material: peripheral blood, obtained on day 0 of AZD1222 vaccination. The receptors stem from an adult in good health.

The V gene is TRBV20-1, the J gene TRBJ2-1, with a weak D call TRBD2 (6 bases). V was shortened by 3 bases and J by 0 bases, with 15 bases between the two germline ends. The germline gives CDR1 DFQATT, CDR2 SNEGSKA (reference sequence). CDR3 length: 16 residues. CDR3 DNA sequence: TGCAGTGCTAGTTACTCCGGGACTGGCTCCTACAATGAGCAGTTCTTC. Encoded protein: CSASYSGTGSYNEQFF.

This chain connects TRBV28 to TRBJ1-2, with D possibly being TRBD1 (5 bases). The germline CDR1 and CDR2 sequences are MDHEN and SYDVKM. V gave up 2 bases and J gave up 4 bases, with 5 bases separating them. CDR3 size: 12 residues. In DNA, the CDR3 is TGTGCCAGCAGTTTAGGGACCTATGGCTACACCTTC. Translation gives CASSLGTYGYTF.

The CDR3 bases are TGTGCCAGCAGTGAATGGGGCCCACCCACCTACGAGCAGTACTTC. Amino acids: CASSEWGPPTYEQYF. The genes are TRBV6-1 and TRBJ2-7; D may be TRBD1 (5 bases). Looked up from germline, CDR1 is MNHNS and CDR2 is SASEGT. There are 15 residues in the CDR3. V gave up 2 bases and J gave up 2 bases, with 13 bases separating them.

The chain has TRBV19 and TRBJ2-1; tentative D call: TRBD1 (5 bases). Trimming shortened V by 7 bases and J by 8 bases, and 12 bases separated the two germline ends. This CDR3 contains 12 residues. Looked up from germline, CDR1 is LNHDA and CDR2 is SQIVND (reference sequence). The CDR3 here is CASKAGWDEQFF. The CDR3 DNA sequence: TGTGCCAGTAAGGCAGGGTGGGATGAGCAGTTCTTC.

The chain recombines TRBV7-2 with TRBJ2-2; possible D gene TRBD2, 6 bases. This CDR3 region has 16 residues. V was clipped by 3 bases and J by 8 bases, with 19 bases between them. In germline, CDR1 is SGHTA, CDR2 FQGNSA. The CDR3 loop reads CASSFLHPGARGELFF. The CDR3 nucleotides are TGTGCCAGCAGCTTCTTACATCCGGGAGCGAGGGGGGAGCTGTTTTTT.

The chain carries TRBV29-1 and TRBJ2-1; TRBD2 matches at 7 bases. The germline V gene encodes CDR1 SQVTM and CDR2 ANQGSEA. V was clipped by 5 bases and J by 5 bases; unmatched bases: 9. This CDR3 is built from 14 residues. The CDR3 is CSVPSSGYHNEQFF. The CDR3, as DNA: TGCAGCGTTCCCTCTAGCGGCTACCACAATGAGCAGTTCTTC.

This chain uses TRBV6-6 with TRBJ1-2; 9 bases line up with TRBD1. This CDR3 region has 14 residues. Losses at the gene ends were 7 bases for V and 7 bases for J; bases not matched to a gene: 10. Germline V lookup: CDR1 MNHNY, CDR2 SVGAGI (reference sequence). CDR3 loop: CASNILTGGGGYTF. CDR3 bases: TGTGCCAGCAATATACTTACAGGGGGCGGTGGCTACACCTTC.

The chain combines TRBV28 with TRBJ1-2; 8 positions match TRBD1. The germline V gene has CDR1 MDHEN and CDR2 SYDVKM. V dropped 1 base and J dropped 6; count of bases not matched to a gene: 1. CDR3 length: 13 residues. The DNA for the CDR3 is TGTGCCAGCAGTTTATTGACAGGGGATGGCTACACCTTC. Translation: CASSLLTGDGYTF.

The chain links TRBV28 to TRBJ2-7, with D maybe TRBD2 (6 bases). Germline V gene lookup returns CDR1 MDHEN and CDR2 SYDVKM. V was pared by 3 bases and J by 3 bases, with 18 bases between. The CDR3 has 16 residues. The CDR3 DNA sequence: TGTGCCAGCAGTTTTTGGCGGGATCGGCCGGACTACGAGCAGTACTTC. Translating it yields CASSFWRDRPDYEQYF. Together with reference TRBV28 and TRBJ2-7, the CDR3 gives the full variable domain: DVKVTQSSRYLVKRTGEKVFLECVQDMDHENMFWYRQDPGLGLRLIYFSYDVKMKEKGDIPEGYSVSREKKERFSLILESASTNQTSMYLCASSFWRDRPDYEQYFGPGTRLTVT.

The gene calls are TRBV9 and TRBJ2-7; 9 bases align to TRBD1. J gave up 5 bases and V 6 bases, and 9 bases lay outside the gene matches. This CDR3 region has 14 residues. CDR1 and CDR2 (germline): SGDLS, YYNGEE. CDR3 residues: CASNHPGQGNEQYF. CDR3 in DNA: TGTGCCAGCAACCATCCGGGACAGGGAAACGAGCAGTACTTC.

The chain employs TRBV7-2 and TRBJ2-3, with D perhaps assigned TRBD1 or TRBD2 (5 bases each). Germline V gene sequence: CDR1 SGHTA, CDR2 FQGNSA. The CDR3 is 18 amino acids. Trimming removed 1 base from V and 4 bases from J, with 21 bases in between. This CDR3 is CASSLDLGTRGRADTQYF. Here the CDR3 DNA reads TGTGCCAGCAGCTTAGATCTGGGGACGAGGGGACGAGCAGATACGCAGTATTTT. Full variable domain (missing parts from reference TRBV7-2 and TRBJ2-3): GAGVSQSPSNKVTEKGKDVELRCDPISGHTALYWYRQSLGQGLEFLIYFQGNSAPDKSGLPSDRFSAERTGGSVSTLTIQRTQQEDSAVYLCASSLDLGTRGRADTQYFGPGTRLTVL.

This sequence joins TRBV6-5 and TRBJ2-7; 10 bases are a match to TRBD2. The CDR3 runs 13 residues. J gave up 1 base and V 10 bases, and 4 bases lay outside the gene matches. Germline values: CDR1 MNHEY, CDR2 SVGAGI. The CDR3 nucleotides read TGTGCCACCCCGACTAGCGGGTCCTACGAGCAGTACTTC. It encodes CATPTSGSYEQYF.

The chain carries TRBV30 and TRBJ1-1; 8 bases fit TRBD1. The germline gives CDR1 GTSNPN, CDR2 SVGIG (reference sequence). V shed 0 bases and J 5 bases; nucleotides not matched to a gene: 5. The CDR3 sequence is 14 residues long. The CDR3 DNA sequence: TGTGCCTGGAGTGTCCTGACAGGGGAGACTGAAGCTTTCTTT. This encodes CAWSVLTGETEAFF.

As regards this clone: Other DNA sequences in this specimen translate into the identical CDR3. V gene TRBV3-1 (or the pseudogene TRBV3-2) combines with J gene TRBJ1-1; D gene ambiguous. This CDR3 region has 13 residues. Between the trimmed V and J ends, which lost 1 base and 0 bases, there was a span of 3 bases. Germline V gives CDR1 LGHDT, CDR2 YNNKEL (reference sequence). In nucleotides, the CDR3 is TGTGCCAGCAGCCAAGTAATGAACACTGAAGCTTTCTTT. Translating gives CASSQVMNTEAFF.

The chain is built from TRBV24-1 and TRBJ1-2; D call uncertain. Trimming took 6 bases from V and 5 from J, leaving 33 bases between them. Germline V gene lookup returns CDR1 KGHDR and CDR2 SFDVKD. The CDR3 is 20 amino acids. The DNA for the CDR3 is TGTGCCACCAGTTGCCCCTTAAAACTATGGGTATTTGGGGAAGATTATGGCTACACCTTC. This codes for CATSCPLKLWVFGEDYGYTF.

To note about this clone: Sequence at one end of the junction differs from germline and may be a read error. The chain recombines TRBV7-9 with TRBJ2-1; no firm D call. The CDR3 spans 11 residues. The germline V gene has CDR1 SEHNR and CDR2 FQNEAQ (reference sequence). CDR3 in amino acids: CASSTYDEQFF. In DNA, the CDR3 is TGTGCCAGCAGCACCTACGATGAGCAGTTCTTC.

The rearrangement joins TRBV13 to TRBJ2-7, with 9 nucleotides matching TRBD2. With V trimmed by 5 bases and J by 5 bases, 10 bases remained unmatched. CDR3 size: 15 residues. Germline V gene sequence: CDR1 PRHDT, CDR2 FYEKMQ (reference sequence). The chain's CDR3 is CASSPGLAMMNEQYF. CDR3 DNA: TGTGCCAGCAGCCCCGGACTAGCGATGATGAACGAGCAGTACTTC. Combining the CDR3 with reference TRBV13 and TRBJ2-7 gives the whole variable domain AAGVIQSPRHLIKEKRETATLKCYPIPRHDTVYWYQQGPGQDPQFLISFYEKMQSDKGSIPDRFSAQQFSDYHSELNMSSLELGDSALYFCASSPGLAMMNEQYFGPGTRLTVT.

The V gene is TRBV7-8, the J gene TRBJ2-7, with TRBD2 matching 9 bases. V lost 3 bases and J lost 7; bases outside the gene matches: 7. Germline loops: CDR1 SGHVS, CDR2 FQNEAQ. The CDR3 contains 14 residues. CDR3 nucleotides: TGTGCCAGCAGCTTCGCGGGAGGGGCCTGGGAGCAGTACTTC. Amino acids: CASSFAGGAWEQYF.

The chain links TRBV3-1 (or the pseudogene TRBV3-2) to TRBJ2-1; 9 nucleotides match TRBD1. CDR3 length equals 16 residues. Germline-derived CDR1 and CDR2 are LGHDT and YNNKEL (reference sequence). The trim removed 0 bases at V and 6 bases at J, leaving 6 bases unmatched. In nucleotides, the CDR3 is TGTGCCAGCAGCCAAGAAGGACAGGGGACACGCAATGAGCAGTTCTTC. Its protein product is CASSQEGQGTRNEQFF.

The chain combines TRBV5-4 with TRBJ2-3; 7 nucleotides agree with TRBD2. From germline, CDR1 is SGHNT and CDR2 YYREEE (reference sequence). This CDR3 is 15 amino acids long. Unmatched junction bases numbered 9, after V lost 4 bases and J lost 4 bases. CDR3 loop: CASSPGGNSADTQYF. CDR3 DNA: TGTGCCAGCAGCCCCGGGGGGAACTCGGCAGATACGCAGTATTTT.

The rearrangement joins TRBV28 to TRBJ2-6; 7 positions agree with TRBD1. The ends lost 4 bases at V and 2 bases at J; junction bases unmatched: 2. Looked up from germline, CDR1 is MDHEN and CDR2 is SYDVKM. The CDR3 consists of 15 residues. CDR3 protein: CASSSGGTGANVLTF. DNA of the CDR3: TGTGCCAGCAGTTCAGGGGGAACTGGGGCCAACGTCCTGACTTTC.

This rearrangement joins TRBV9 to TRBJ2-5, with a possible D match to TRBD1 (5 bases). Germline V gene data show CDR1 as SGDLS and CDR2 as YYNGEE. Trimming took 1 base from V and 2 from J, leaving 12 bases between them. The CDR3 runs 15 residues. The CDR3 sequence: CASSVSSQGQETQYF. Written as DNA, the CDR3 is TGTGCCAGCAGCGTAAGTTCGCAGGGACAAGAGACCCAGTACTTC.

CDR3 DNA: TGTGCCAGCAGCAAAAGGGAGGGAGAGACCCAGTACTTC. Encoded protein: CASSKREGETQYF. This sequence joins TRBV7-3 and TRBJ2-5, with 7 bases that match TRBD2. From germline, CDR1 is SGHTA and CDR2 FQGTGA. This CDR3 is 13 amino acids long. V shed 5 bases, J shed 4 bases, and the junction held 4 bases outside the gene matches.

This clone was seen a few times. The V and J genes are TRBV21-1 and TRBJ1-1; the table's D call of TRBD1 was not tested on the DNA. TRBV21-1 corresponds to a pseudogene. The CDR3 extends over 14 amino acids. The CDR3 nucleotides read TGTGCCAGCATCAAACAGGGGGCGAACACTGAAGCTTTCTTT. This sequence encodes CASIKQGANTEAFF.

The rearrangement links TRBV6-5 to TRBJ2-7, with TRBD1 matching 9 bases. V lost 6 bases, J lost 4 bases, and 7 bases stayed unmatched. This CDR3 has 14 amino acids. Looked up from germline, CDR1 is MNHEY and CDR2 is SVGAGI. DNA for the CDR3: TGTGCCAGCAGCATTGGACAGGGGAGGTACGAGCAGTACTTC. It is translated as CASSIGQGRYEQYF.

The V gene is TRBV6-4, the J gene TRBJ2-1; TRBD2 is a possible D gene (5 bases). The CDR3 spans 14 residues. Germline V CDR1 and CDR2: MRHNA, SNTAGT. Trimming shortened V by 2 bases and J by 8 bases, and 13 bases separated the two germline ends. The CDR3 DNA reads TGTGCCAGCAGTGACAGCGCAGAGGGCGATGAGCAGTTCTTC. It translates to CASSDSAEGDEQFF.

CDR3 in amino acids: CAWSTTTWSTEAFF. The CDR3 DNA reads TGTGCCTGGAGTACAACGACCTGGAGCACTGAAGCTTTCTTT. The chain has TRBV30 and TRBJ1-1; no clear D gene. V was pared by 2 bases and J by 4 bases, with 14 bases between. Looked up from germline, CDR1 is GTSNPN and CDR2 is SVGIG (reference sequence). The CDR3 runs to 14 residues.